The text below deals with one T cell receptor beta chain. The CDR3 is made up of 12 amino acids. CDR1 SGDLS and CDR2 YYNGEE come from the germline V gene. V was trimmed by 7 bases and J by 2 bases, leaving 9 bases between them. The source of the sample is a study of cytomegalovirus exposure and HLA in healthy donors. TCRdb's copy holds only in-frame clones and misses some; the assay was immunoSEQ multiplex PCR. The data show approximately 160,000 clones, roughly 89% seen once. This TCR came from a woman between 18 and 29 years old in good health and CMV-seropositive. The gene calls are TRBV9 and TRBJ1-1, with D perhaps matching TRBD1 (5 bases). The sample taken for sequencing was PBMCs. In nucleotides, the CDR3 is TGTGCCAGCCTACAGGTAAACACTGAAGCTTTCTTT. Its protein is CASLQVNTEAFF.